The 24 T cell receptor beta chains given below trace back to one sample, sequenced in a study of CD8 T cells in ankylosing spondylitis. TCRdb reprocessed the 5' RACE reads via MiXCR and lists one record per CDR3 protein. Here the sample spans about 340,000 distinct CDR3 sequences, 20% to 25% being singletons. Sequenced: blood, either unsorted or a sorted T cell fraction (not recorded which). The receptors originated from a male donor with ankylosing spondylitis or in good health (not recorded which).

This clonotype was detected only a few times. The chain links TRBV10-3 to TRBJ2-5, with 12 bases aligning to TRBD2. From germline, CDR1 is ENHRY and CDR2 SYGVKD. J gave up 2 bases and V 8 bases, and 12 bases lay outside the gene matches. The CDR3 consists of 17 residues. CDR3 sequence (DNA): TGTGCCATCTCCTCCGGGGGGCTAGCGGGGGGGCAAGAGACCCAGTACTTC. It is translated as CAISSGGLAGGQETQYF.

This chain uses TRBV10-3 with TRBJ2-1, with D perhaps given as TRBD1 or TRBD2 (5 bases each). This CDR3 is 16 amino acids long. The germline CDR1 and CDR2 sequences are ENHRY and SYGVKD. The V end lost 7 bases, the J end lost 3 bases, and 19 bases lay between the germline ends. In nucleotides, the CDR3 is TGTGCCATCACCCCGGCCCCGAGGGGAGACTACAATGAGCAGTTCTTC. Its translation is CAITPAPRGDYNEQFF.

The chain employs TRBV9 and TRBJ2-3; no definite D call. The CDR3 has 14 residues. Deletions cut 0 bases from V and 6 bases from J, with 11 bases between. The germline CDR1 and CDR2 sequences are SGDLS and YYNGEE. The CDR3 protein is CASSVVDNPDTQYF. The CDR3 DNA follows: TGTGCCAGCAGCGTAGTTGACAACCCGGATACGCAGTATTTT.

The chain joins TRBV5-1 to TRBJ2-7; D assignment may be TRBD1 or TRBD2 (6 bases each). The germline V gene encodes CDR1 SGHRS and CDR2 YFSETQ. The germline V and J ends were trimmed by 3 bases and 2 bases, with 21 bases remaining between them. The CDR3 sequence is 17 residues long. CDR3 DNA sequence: TGCGCCAGCAGCTACCACCCTACCTCGGGGGACACCTACGAGCAGTACTTC. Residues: CASSYHPTSGDTYEQYF.

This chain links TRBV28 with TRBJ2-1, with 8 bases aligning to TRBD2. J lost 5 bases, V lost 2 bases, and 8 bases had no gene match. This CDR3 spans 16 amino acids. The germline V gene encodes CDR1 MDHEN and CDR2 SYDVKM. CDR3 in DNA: TGTGCCAGCAGTTTACTAGCGGGCCCTTCAGACAATGAGCAGTTCTTC. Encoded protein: CASSLLAGPSDNEQFF.

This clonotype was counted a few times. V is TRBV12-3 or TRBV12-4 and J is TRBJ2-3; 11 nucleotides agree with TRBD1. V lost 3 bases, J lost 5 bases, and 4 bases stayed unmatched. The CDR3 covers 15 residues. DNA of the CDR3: TGTGCCAGCAGTTTTCCGGGACAGGGGGAAGATACGCAGTATTTT. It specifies CASSFPGQGEDTQYF.

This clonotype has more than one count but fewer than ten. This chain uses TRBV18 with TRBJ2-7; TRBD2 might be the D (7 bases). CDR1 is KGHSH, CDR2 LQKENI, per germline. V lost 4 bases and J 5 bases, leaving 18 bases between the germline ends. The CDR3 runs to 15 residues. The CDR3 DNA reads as TGTGCCAGCTCACTCTCTTCGGGGGGCGTTGACGAGCAGTACTTC. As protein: CASSLSSGGVDEQYF.

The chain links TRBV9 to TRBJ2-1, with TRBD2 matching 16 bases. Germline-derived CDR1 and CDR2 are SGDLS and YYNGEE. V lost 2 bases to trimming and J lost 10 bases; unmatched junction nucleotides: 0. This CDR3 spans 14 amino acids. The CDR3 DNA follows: TGTGCCAGCAGCGTGGGACTAGCGGGGGGGGAGCAGTTCTTC. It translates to CASSVGLAGGEQFF. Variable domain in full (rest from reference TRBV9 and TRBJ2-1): DSGVTQTPKHLITATGQRVTLRCSPRSGDLSVYWYQQSLDQGLQFLIQYYNGEERAKGNILERFSAQQFPDLHSELNLSSLELGDSALYFCASSVGLAGGEQFFGPGTRLTVL.

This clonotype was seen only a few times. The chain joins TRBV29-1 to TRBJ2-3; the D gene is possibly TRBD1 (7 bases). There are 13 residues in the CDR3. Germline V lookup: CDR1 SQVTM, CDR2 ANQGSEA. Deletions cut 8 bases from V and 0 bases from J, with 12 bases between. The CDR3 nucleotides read TGCAGCCTGGAGGGACAGAGCACAGATACGCAGTATTTT. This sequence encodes CSLEGQSTDTQYF.

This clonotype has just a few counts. The CDR3 nucleotides are TGTGCCAGCAGTTTAGTTGACATGAATGAAAAACTGTTTTTT. Amino acids: CASSLVDMNEKLFF. The J gene is TRBJ1-4, the V gene TRBV12-3 or TRBV12-4; D not resolved. This CDR3 spans 14 amino acids. V lost 1 base and J 5 bases, leaving 8 bases between the germline ends.

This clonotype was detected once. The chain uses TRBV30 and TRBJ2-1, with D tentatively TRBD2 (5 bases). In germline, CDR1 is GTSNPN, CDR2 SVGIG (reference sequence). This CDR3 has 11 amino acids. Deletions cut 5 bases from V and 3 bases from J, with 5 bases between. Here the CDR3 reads CAWRGYNEQFF. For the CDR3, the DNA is TGTGCCTGGCGGGGCTACAATGAGCAGTTCTTC.

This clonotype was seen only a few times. CDR3 coding DNA: TGTGCCAGTATTCAGGCCACCGGGGAGCTGTTTTTT. Protein sequence: CASIQATGELFF. The rearrangement joins TRBV7-2 to TRBJ2-2; no reliable D call. Trimming left V 9 bases short and J 4 bases short, with 9 bases between. This CDR3 spans 12 amino acids. Germline-derived CDR1 and CDR2 are SGHTA and FQGNSA.

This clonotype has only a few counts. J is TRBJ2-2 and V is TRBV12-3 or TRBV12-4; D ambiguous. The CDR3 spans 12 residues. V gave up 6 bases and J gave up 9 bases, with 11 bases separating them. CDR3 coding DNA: TGTGCCAGCAGCTTTACCCCCCGGGAGCTGTTTTTT. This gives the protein CASSFTPRELFF.

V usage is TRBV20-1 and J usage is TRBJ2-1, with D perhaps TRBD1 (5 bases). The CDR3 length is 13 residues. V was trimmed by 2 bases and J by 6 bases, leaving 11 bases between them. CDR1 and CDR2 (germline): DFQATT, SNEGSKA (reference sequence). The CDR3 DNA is TGCAGTGCTAGATGGGGCTTGGTCAATGAGCAGTTCTTC. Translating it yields CSARWGLVNEQFF.

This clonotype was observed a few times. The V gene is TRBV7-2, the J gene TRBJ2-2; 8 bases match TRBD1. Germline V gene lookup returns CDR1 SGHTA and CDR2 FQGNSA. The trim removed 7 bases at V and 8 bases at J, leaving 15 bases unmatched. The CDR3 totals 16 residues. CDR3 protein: CASTFDRGIRGGELFF. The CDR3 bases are TGTGCCAGCACCTTCGACAGGGGAATAAGAGGGGGGGAGCTGTTTTTT.

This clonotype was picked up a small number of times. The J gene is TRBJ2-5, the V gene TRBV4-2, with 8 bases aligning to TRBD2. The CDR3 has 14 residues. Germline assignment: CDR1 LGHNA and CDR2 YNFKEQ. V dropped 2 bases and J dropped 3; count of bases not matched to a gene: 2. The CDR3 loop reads CASSQLGGEETQYF. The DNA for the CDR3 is TGTGCCAGCAGCCAACTCGGGGGGGAAGAGACCCAGTACTTC.

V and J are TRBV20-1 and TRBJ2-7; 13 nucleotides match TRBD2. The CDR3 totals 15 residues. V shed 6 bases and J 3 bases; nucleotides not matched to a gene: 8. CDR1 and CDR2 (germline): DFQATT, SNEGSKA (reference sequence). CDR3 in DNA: TGCAGTGCACCCGGGACTAGCGGGGTAGGCTACGAGCAGTACTTC. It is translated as CSAPGTSGVGYEQYF.

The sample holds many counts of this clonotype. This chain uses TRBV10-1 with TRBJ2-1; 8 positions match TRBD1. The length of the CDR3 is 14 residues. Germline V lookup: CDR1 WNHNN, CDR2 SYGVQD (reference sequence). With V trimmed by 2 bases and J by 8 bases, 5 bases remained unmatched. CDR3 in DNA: TGCGCCAGCAGTGAGGGTACAGGGGGAGATGAGCAGTTCTTC. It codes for CASSEGTGGDEQFF.

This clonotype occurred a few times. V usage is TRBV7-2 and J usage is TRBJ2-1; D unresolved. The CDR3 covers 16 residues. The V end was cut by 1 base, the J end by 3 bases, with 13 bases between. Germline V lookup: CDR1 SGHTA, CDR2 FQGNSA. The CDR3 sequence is CASSLVGRTNYNEQFF. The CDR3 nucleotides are TGTGCCAGCAGCTTAGTCGGCAGGACGAACTACAATGAGCAGTTCTTC.

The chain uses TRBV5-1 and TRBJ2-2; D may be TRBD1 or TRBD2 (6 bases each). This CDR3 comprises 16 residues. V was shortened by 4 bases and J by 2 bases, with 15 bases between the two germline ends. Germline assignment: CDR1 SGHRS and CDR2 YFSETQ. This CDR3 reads CASSKGGDPNTGELFF. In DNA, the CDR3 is TGCGCCAGCAGCAAGGGGGGTGACCCAAACACCGGGGAGCTGTTTTTT.

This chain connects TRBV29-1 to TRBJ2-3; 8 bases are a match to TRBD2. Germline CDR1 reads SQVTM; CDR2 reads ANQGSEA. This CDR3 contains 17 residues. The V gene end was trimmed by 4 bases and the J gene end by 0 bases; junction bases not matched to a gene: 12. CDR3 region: CSVGAGATTTSTDTQYF. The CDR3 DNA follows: TGCAGCGTTGGAGCGGGAGCTACAACCACTAGCACAGATACGCAGTATTTT.

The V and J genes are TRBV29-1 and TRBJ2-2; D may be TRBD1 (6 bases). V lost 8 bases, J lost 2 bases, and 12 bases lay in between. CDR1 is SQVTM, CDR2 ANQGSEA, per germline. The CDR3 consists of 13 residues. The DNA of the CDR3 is TGCAGCCTCCGGACAGAAAACACCGGGGAGCTGTTTTTT. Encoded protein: CSLRTENTGELFF.

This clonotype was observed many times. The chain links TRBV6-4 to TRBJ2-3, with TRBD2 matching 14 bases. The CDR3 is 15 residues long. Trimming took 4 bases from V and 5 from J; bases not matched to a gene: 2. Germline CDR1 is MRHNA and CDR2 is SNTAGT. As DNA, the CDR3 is TGTGCCAGCAGTGGACTAGCGGGGGGGCTAGATACGCAGTATTTT. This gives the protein CASSGLAGGLDTQYF.

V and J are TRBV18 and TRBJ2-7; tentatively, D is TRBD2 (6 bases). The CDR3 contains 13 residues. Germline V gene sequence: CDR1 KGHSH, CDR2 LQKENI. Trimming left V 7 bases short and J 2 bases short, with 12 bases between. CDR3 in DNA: TGTGCCAGCTGGGGGGAGGACGCCTACGAGCAGTACTTC. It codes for CASWGEDAYEQYF.